This is a list of T cell receptor beta chains from one sample in a study of blood T cell repertoires in COVID-19. Method: immunoSEQ multiplex PCR; TCRdb's copy keeps in-frame clones and lacks some. This table has 120,000 or so clones, under 80% appearing once. The sequencing input was peripheral blood. These receptors all come from a man in his sixties or seventies with acute or convalescent COVID-19. Both conserved end residues are part of each CDR3. The order of the fields is clone size, V gene, CDR3 protein. Clone sizes are given selectively: once, few, many, or a class where the clone is expanded.

.	TRBV30	CAWSTGIYEQYF
once	TRBV12-3/TRBV12-4	CASSGEGAFF
once	TRBV3-1/TRBV3-2	CASSPDRANSPLHF
.	TRBV11-2	CASGQGAKNIQYF
.	TRBV25-1	CASRQDSYSPLHF
few	TRBV20-1	CSASWQEDTEAFF
.	TRBV5-1	CASSFGTGGDGQYF
.	TRBV27	CASRFGQGRKQYF
.	TRBV30	CAWVTGYNTEAFF
.	TRBV7-9	CASSLVREETQYF
.	TRBV24-1	CATSDSDRGGAGELFF
once	TRBV4-2	CASSHLTGNRYGYTF
once	TRBV5-4	CASSPGTSGRVMDTQYF
.	TRBV24-1	CATSDSPSGVYGYTF
few	TRBV5-6	CASSSGTGRMNTEAFF
.	TRBV6-2/TRBV6-3	CASSYGSGGLGDTQYF
.	TRBV5-1	CASSLERGTGLYEQYF
.	TRBV18	CASSPLTSGGFQETQYF
.	TRBV7-3	CASSLSLAGGPYEQFF
.	TRBV2	CASRPTGEAGNTIYF